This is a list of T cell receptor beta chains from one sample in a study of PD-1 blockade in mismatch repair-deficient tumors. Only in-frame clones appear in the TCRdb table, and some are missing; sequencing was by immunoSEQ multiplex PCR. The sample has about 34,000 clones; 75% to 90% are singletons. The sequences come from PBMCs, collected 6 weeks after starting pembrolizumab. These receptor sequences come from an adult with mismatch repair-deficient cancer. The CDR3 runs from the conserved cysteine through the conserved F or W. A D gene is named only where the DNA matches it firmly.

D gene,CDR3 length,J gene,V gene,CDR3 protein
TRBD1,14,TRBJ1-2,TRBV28,CASSLTGQGYGYTF
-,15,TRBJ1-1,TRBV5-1,CASSPTPDTNTEAFF
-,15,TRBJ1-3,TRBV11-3,CASSLAGGVGNTIYF
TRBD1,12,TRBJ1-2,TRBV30,CAWSFGTGSYTF
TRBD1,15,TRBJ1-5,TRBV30,CAWSVLDRGNQPQHF
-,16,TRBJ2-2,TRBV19,CASSIAGSLRTGELFF
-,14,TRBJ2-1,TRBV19,CASSPLADHNEQFF
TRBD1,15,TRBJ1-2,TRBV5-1,CASSLGQGRDYGYTF
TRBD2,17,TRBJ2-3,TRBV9,CASSVEVAGGPADTQYF
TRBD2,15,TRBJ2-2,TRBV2,CASSLAGGNTGELFF